This TCR beta chain derives from a study of shared clonotypes between healthy human individuals. CD45RO-negative, CCR7-positively selected cells formed the naive CD8 fraction, excluding terminally differentiated effector memory CD45RA+ cells. This clone was seen a single time. Data came from immunoSEQ multiplex PCR; TCRdb stores just in-frame clones and leaves some out. This table has around 2,100,000 clones, approximately 94% appearing once. The CDR3 extends over 15 amino acids. The V gene's germline CDR1 is SGHAT and CDR2 FQNNGV. The V and J ends lost 1 base and 5 bases, in that order; junction bases with no gene match: 2.

Sequencing was carried out using naive CD8+ T cells sorted from blood. The chain uses TRBV11-2 and TRBJ2-7, with TRBD2 matching over 13 bases. The sequence derives from a man younger than 30 in good health. The CDR3 is CASSLGTSGSNEQYF. CDR3 in DNA: TGTGCCAGCAGCTTAGGGACTAGCGGGAGCAACGAGCAGTACTTC.